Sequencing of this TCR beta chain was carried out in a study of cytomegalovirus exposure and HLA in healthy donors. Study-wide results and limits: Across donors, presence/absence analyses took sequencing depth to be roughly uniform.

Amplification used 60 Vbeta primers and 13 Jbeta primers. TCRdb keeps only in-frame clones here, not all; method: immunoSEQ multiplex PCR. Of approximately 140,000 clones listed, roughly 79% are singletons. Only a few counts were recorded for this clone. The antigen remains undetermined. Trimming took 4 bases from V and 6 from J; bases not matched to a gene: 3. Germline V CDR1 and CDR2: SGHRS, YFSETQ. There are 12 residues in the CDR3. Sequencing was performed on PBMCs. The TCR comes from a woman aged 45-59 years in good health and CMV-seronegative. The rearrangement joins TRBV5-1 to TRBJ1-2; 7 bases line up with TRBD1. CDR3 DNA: TGCGCCAGCAGCATAACAGGGGATGGCTACACCTTC. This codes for CASSITGDGYTF. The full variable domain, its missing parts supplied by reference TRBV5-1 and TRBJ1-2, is KAGVTQTPRYLIKTRGQQVTLSCSPISGHRSVSWYQQTPGQGLQFLFEYFSETQRNKGNFPGRFSGRQFSNSRSEMNVSTLELGDSALYLCASSITGDGYTFGSGTRLTVV.